This T cell receptor beta chain is from a study of T-cell memory formation after mild COVID-19 (TCRdb year 2021). At the level of the whole study: Most TCR sequence clusters were specific to one of the two donors. In a couple of donors, T-cell clones that expanded and contracted after mild COVID-19 were followed by sequencing TCRalpha and TCRbeta repertoires longitudinally. The cohort was made up of two young adult volunteers, one female and one male, who were previously healthy. Findings and caveats that apply to the study as a whole: Balanced CD4/CD8 phenotypes were observed for clones contracting from day 15 to 85, whereas a bias towards CD4+ was observed for a second wave of clones expanding from day 15 to 37. Contracting CD4+ clones were found mainly in CM and EM memory subsets, while CD8+ clones were enriched in EMRA. Some responding clones were found in pre-infection memory, which suggests that pre-existing cross-reactive memory T cells took part in the SARS-CoV-2 response. The study included only two mild cases, and larger cohorts that include severe cases with pre-infection samples were judged to be necessary. SARS-CoV-2 specificity of the second-wave clones peaking on day 37 was not confirmed.

This clonotype was observed a few times. Its antigen is currently not known. No much larger clone exists at a distance of one base, and base qualities are not known. PBMCs were isolated by Ficoll-Paque density gradient centrifugation. The sequencing machine was an Illumina NovaSeq 6000. cDNA libraries for TCRalpha and TCRbeta were prepared by 5'RACE using constant-segment primers, with sample barcodes and unique molecular identifiers added. Trizol reagent was used to extract RNA from every sample. Library amplification was performed in two PCR steps, and a second sample barcode and Illumina TruSeq adapters were introduced in the second step. The libraries were sequenced on an Illumina NovaSeq using 2 x 150 bp paired-end reads. The paper's data handling went like this. Reads were demultiplexed and collapsed into UMI-guided consensus sequences with migec v1.2.7. With mixcr v2.1.11, UMI consensuses were aligned to TRA and TRB V and J templates and assembled into clonotypes. Clonotypes were classified as expanded or contracted when called significant by both edgeR and NoisET, with noise models trained on biological replicates. edgeR calls used a false discovery rate-adjusted p below 0.01 and a log2 fold-change threshold of 1. PCA with hierarchical clustering of max-normalized trajectories of the 1000 most abundant clonotypes was used as exploratory dynamics analysis. Each responding clone was given a CD4 or CD8 phenotype based on the CD4+ and CD8+ repertoires, which had been sequenced separately. Clones were called with MiXCR by TCRdb after fastp trimmed the public reads at Q25, and only in-frame beta chains were retained. Each entry is one CDR3 protein sequence, shown with its most common DNA and genes. V and J calls and clone size were set by TCRdb, not the authors. The sample data list around 340,000 distinct CDR3 sequences, and approximately 15% of these were observed just once. The top ten constitute 22% of the sample.

The receptor was derived from a man between 18 and 29 years old who had mild COVID-19 (a few samples of this study predate the infection). The sample titles of this study are shuffled in the database, so cell type and time point are left out; the donor was told from shared clones. The specimen sequenced was PBMCs or a T cell subset sorted from them (not recorded which).

The bases are TGTGCCAGCAGCTTAGAGGGCCGTATGCCCTACAATGAGCAGTTCTTC. This sequence encodes CASSLEGRMPYNEQFF. The chain is assembled from TRBV7-6 and TRBJ2-1; the D gene is not confidently resolved. Between the V and J ends, shortened by 1 base and 2 bases respectively, the junction contains 12 bases. Spanning cysteine to phenylalanine, the CDR3 consists of 16 amino acids. Of all the DNA, just the CDR3 is kept, 48 bases in frame from base 1. Via the germline V gene, CDR1 is SGHVS and CDR2 FNYEAQ.